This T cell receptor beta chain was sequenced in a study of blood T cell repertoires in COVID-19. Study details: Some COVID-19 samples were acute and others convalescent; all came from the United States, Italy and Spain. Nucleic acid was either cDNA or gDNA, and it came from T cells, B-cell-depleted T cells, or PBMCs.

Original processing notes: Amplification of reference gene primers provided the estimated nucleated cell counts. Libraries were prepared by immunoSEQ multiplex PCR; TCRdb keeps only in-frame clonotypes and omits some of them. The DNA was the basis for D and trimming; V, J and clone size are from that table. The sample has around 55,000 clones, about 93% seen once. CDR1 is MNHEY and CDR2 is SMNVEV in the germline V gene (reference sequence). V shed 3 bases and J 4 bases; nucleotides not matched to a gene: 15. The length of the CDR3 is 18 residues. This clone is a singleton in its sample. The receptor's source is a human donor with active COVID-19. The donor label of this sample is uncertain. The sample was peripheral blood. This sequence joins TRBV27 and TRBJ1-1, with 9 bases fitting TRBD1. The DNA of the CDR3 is TGTGCCAGCAGTTTCCTTGGAAGGACAGGGGCGCTGGGCACTGAAGCTTTCTTT. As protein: CASSFLGRTGALGTEAFF.